Reported below is one T cell receptor (beta chain). The junction had 4 bases not matched to a gene; V was cut back by 5 bases and J by 2 bases. This CDR3 is 16 amino acids long. Per germline, CDR1 SGHTA and CDR2 FQGTGA. Sequencing used immunoSEQ multiplex PCR; TCRdb keeps in-frame clones, though not all of them. The table includes approximately 70,000 clones, 75% to 85% detected once. The record originates from a study of T cell responses to AZD1222 COVID-19 vaccine. This TCR was sampled from an adult who received the AZD1222 COVID-19 vaccine. The rearrangement joins TRBV7-3 to TRBJ2-3; TRBD2 agrees at 13 bases. Specimen: peripheral blood, collected 28 days after the second AZD1222 dose. The CDR3 spells CASSLTSGGYTDTQYF. The CDR3 DNA follows: TGTGCCAGCAGCCTGACTAGCGGGGGGTACACAGATACGCAGTATTTT.